Each of the 20 T cell receptor beta chains below was sequenced from the same sample in a study of cytomegalovirus exposure and HLA in healthy donors. The PCR used 60 Vbeta and 13 Jbeta primers. TCRdb's table, derived via immunoSEQ multiplex PCR, lists solely in-frame clones and lacks some. The table has some 110,000 clones, over 70% seen once. Sequences were obtained from PBMCs. These receptors all stem from a woman aged 40 to 50 in good health and CMV-seropositive.

This clone was detected once. This chain joins TRBV5-1 and TRBJ1-2; the D gene is possibly TRBD1 (6 bases). The CDR3 contains 13 residues. Germline V gives CDR1 SGHRS, CDR2 YFSETQ. Deletions cut 0 bases from V and 4 bases from J, with 7 bases between. The CDR3 sequence: CASSLEGGYGYTF. DNA of the CDR3: TGCGCCAGCAGCTTGGAAGGGGGCTATGGCTACACCTTC.

V and J are TRBV5-4 and TRBJ2-7; 10 positions agree with TRBD1. The CDR3 covers 16 residues. CDR1 and CDR2 from the germline V gene are SGHNT and YYREEE (reference sequence). J was trimmed by 3 bases and V by 0 bases; bases with no gene match: 6. The CDR3 sequence: CASSLEGQGKLYEQYF. CDR3 nucleotide sequence: TGTGCCAGCAGCTTGGAGGGACAGGGGAAACTCTACGAGCAGTACTTC.

This chain uses TRBV6-4 with TRBJ2-2; no definite D call. CDR1 MRHNA and CDR2 SNTAGT come from the germline V gene. The V gene lost 6 bases and the J gene lost 2 bases, with 10 bases spanning the gap. The CDR3 spans 14 residues. The CDR3 sequence: CASRVGSNTGELFF. The CDR3 bases are TGTGCCAGCAGGGTTGGCTCTAACACCGGGGAGCTGTTTTTT.

The chain carries TRBV7-6 and TRBJ1-4, with D maybe TRBD1 (5 bases). The CDR3 covers 15 residues. V gave up 1 base and J gave up 3 bases, with 9 bases separating them. Germline values: CDR1 SGHVS, CDR2 FNYEAQ. CDR3 sequence reads: CASSLVGGANEKLFF. CDR3 in DNA: TGTGCCAGCAGCTTAGTGGGGGGAGCTAATGAAAAACTGTTTTTT. The full variable domain, with the rest looked up from reference TRBV7-6 and TRBJ1-4, is GAGVSQSPRYKVTKRGQDVALRCDPISGHVSLYWYRQALGQGPEFLTYFNYEAQQDKSGLPNDRFSAERPEGSISTLTIQRTEQRDSAMYRCASSLVGGANEKLFFGSGTQLSVL.

The chain has TRBV9 and TRBJ1-2; TRBD1 agrees at 11 bases. The germline gives CDR1 SGDLS, CDR2 YYNGEE. J was trimmed by 5 bases and V by 0 bases; bases with no gene match: 6. There are 16 residues in the CDR3. CDR3 residues: CASSVGGQGARYGYTF. CDR3 bases: TGTGCCAGCAGCGTAGGAGGACAGGGGGCAAGATATGGCTACACCTTC.

This clone was detected only a few times. V is TRBV4-3 and J is TRBJ2-5; 10 bases are a match to TRBD2. There are 17 residues in the CDR3. V shed 0 bases and J 5 bases; nucleotides not matched to a gene: 9. The V gene's germline CDR1 is LGHNA and CDR2 YSLEER. Written as DNA, the CDR3 is TGCGCCAGCAGCCAAGAGGCTAGCGGGGGCCGGGGGGAGACCCAGTACTTC. This encodes CASSQEASGGRGETQYF.

J is TRBJ1-2 and V is TRBV6-5; maybe TRBD1 (5 bases). With 4 bases removed from V and 6 bases from J, the gap between germline ends came to 12 bases. Germline-derived CDR1 and CDR2 are MNHEY and SVGAGI. The CDR3 is 13 residues long. The CDR3 reads CASSWGLLNGYTF. The CDR3 bases are TGTGCCAGCAGTTGGGGACTTCTAAATGGCTACACCTTC.

The rearrangement links TRBV28 to TRBJ1-1; TRBD1 matches 8 bases. Per the germline V gene, CDR1 is MDHEN and CDR2 is SYDVKM. Germline trimming cut 3 bases from V and 4 bases from J; bases unmatched to any gene: 1. There are 13 residues in the CDR3. The CDR3 loop reads CASSLTGATEAFF. DNA for the CDR3: TGTGCCAGCAGTTTGACAGGGGCCACTGAAGCTTTCTTT.

The V gene is TRBV7-2, the J gene TRBJ2-1; D call uncertain. CDR1 and CDR2 (germline): SGHTA, FQGNSA. This CDR3 region has 15 residues. Trimming took 4 bases from V and 0 from J, leaving 10 bases between them. CDR3 amino acids: CASSSRHSSYNEQFF. CDR3 nucleotides: TGTGCCAGCAGCTCTCGACACAGCTCCTACAATGAGCAGTTCTTC. The full variable domain, completed using reference TRBV7-2 and TRBJ2-1, is GAGVSQSPSNKVTEKGKDVELRCDPISGHTALYWYRQSLGQGLEFLIYFQGNSAPDKSGLPSDRFSAERTGGSVSTLTIQRTQQEDSAVYLCASSSRHSSYNEQFFGPGTRLTVL.

This rearrangement joins TRBV5-1 to TRBJ2-1, with TRBD2 matching over 10 bases. Germline V gives CDR1 SGHRS, CDR2 YFSETQ. This CDR3 is built from 15 residues. Trimming took 4 bases from V and 8 from J; bases not matched to a gene: 9. CDR3 region: CASSLQSGRADEQFF. The DNA of the CDR3 is TGCGCCAGCAGCCTACAGAGCGGGAGGGCCGATGAGCAGTTCTTC.

The V and J genes are TRBV4-1 and TRBJ2-5; D uncertain. V gave up 0 bases and J gave up 9 bases, with 8 bases separating them. Germline V gene data show CDR1 as MGHRA and CDR2 as YSYEKL. The CDR3 loop spans 12 amino acids. The CDR3 loop reads CASSQDARAQYF. In DNA form, the CDR3 reads TGCGCCAGCAGCCAAGATGCTCGGGCCCAGTACTTC.

This clone has only one observation. The chain is built from TRBV6-1 and TRBJ2-7, with D perhaps matching TRBD2 (6 bases). CDR1 MNHNS and CDR2 SASEGT come from the germline V gene. Trimming removed 3 bases from V and 3 bases from J, with 21 bases in between. This CDR3 contains 17 residues. The CDR3 loop is CASSDVRRVLRHYEQYF. DNA for the CDR3: TGTGCCAGCAGTGACGTGCGGAGGGTATTACGGCACTACGAGCAGTACTTC.

This clone was found a few times. The chain recombines TRBV5-6 with TRBJ2-1; the match to TRBD1 covers 9 bases. Germline CDR1 reads SGHDT; CDR2 reads YYEEEE. Trimming cost V 0 bases and J 7 bases; bases outside gene matches: 8. CDR3 size: 16 residues. The CDR3 nucleotides read TGTGCCAGCAGCTTGGCCTGGGGGACAGGGCGTAATGAGCAGTTCTTC. This encodes CASSLAWGTGRNEQFF. The full variable domain, in which reference TRBV5-6 and TRBJ2-1 provide the parts outside the CDR3, is DAGVTQSPTHLIKTRGQQVTLRCSPKSGHDTVSWYQQALGQGPQFIFQYYEEEERQRGNFPDRFSGHQFPNYSSELNVNALLLGDSALYLCASSLAWGTGRNEQFFGPGTRLTVL.

The chain employs TRBV19 and TRBJ2-5; 7 bases agree with TRBD1. Germline trimming cut 3 bases from V and 2 bases from J; bases unmatched to any gene: 6. The CDR3 is 15 residues long. Germline V lookup: CDR1 LNHDA, CDR2 SQIVND (reference sequence). CDR3 in amino acids: CASSISPTGQETQYF. CDR3 nucleotides: TGTGCCAGTAGTATTTCCCCGACAGGGCAAGAGACCCAGTACTTC.

The chain links TRBV18 to TRBJ2-5, with 11 bases aligning to TRBD2. Germline CDR1 and CDR2: KGHSH and LQKENI. The CDR3 has 18 residues. V shed 3 bases and J 1 base; nucleotides not matched to a gene: 10. CDR3 in DNA: TGTGCCAGCTCACCCCCCGTGGGGACTAGCGGCCTCCAAGAGACCCAGTACTTC. The encoded protein is CASSPPVGTSGLQETQYF.

This chain uses TRBV18 with TRBJ2-5, with TRBD2 identical over 7 bases. CDR3 length: 15 residues. CDR1 and CDR2 (germline): KGHSH, LQKENI. The V and J ends lost 0 bases and 5 bases, in that order; junction bases with no gene match: 6. The chain's CDR3 is CASSPPGGFRETQYF. DNA of the CDR3: TGTGCCAGCTCACCACCGGGGGGGTTTCGGGAGACCCAGTACTTC. The full variable domain, its missing parts supplied by reference TRBV18 and TRBJ2-5, is NAGVMQNPRHLVRRRGQEARLRCSPMKGHSHVYWYRQLPEEGLKFMVYLQKENIIDESGMPKERFSAEFPKEGPSILRIQQVVRGDSAAYFCASSPPGGFRETQYFGPGTRLLVL.

DNA for the CDR3: TGTGCCAGCAGTACCGGGACAGGGGTATTTGGCTACACCTTC. This codes for CASSTGTGVFGYTF. This sequence joins TRBV2 and TRBJ1-2, with 10 bases aligning to TRBD1. Per germline, CDR1 SNHLY and CDR2 FYNNEI. Trimming at V came to 5 bases and at J to 7 bases, leaving 7 bases not matched to a gene. This CDR3 region has 14 residues.

This sequence joins TRBV5-5 and TRBJ1-5; 9 bases fit TRBD1. CDR3 size: 12 residues. The germline V gene encodes CDR1 SGHKS and CDR2 YYEKEE (reference sequence). V shed 4 bases and J 9 bases; nucleotides not matched to a gene: 2. CDR3 residues: CASSLDRGPQHF. CDR3 bases: TGTGCCAGCAGCCTGGACAGGGGGCCCCAGCATTTT. Using reference TRBV5-5 and TRBJ1-5 for the parts outside the CDR3, the full variable domain is DAGVTQSPTHLIKTRGQQVTLRCSPISGHKSVSWYQQVLGQGPQFIFQYYEKEERGRGNFPDRFSARQFPNYSSELNVNALLLGDSALYLCASSLDRGPQHFGDGTRLSIL.

The CDR3 nucleotides are TGCGCCAGCAGCTTGGCAGGGGGCTACGGCGAGCAGTACTTC. Its protein is CASSLAGGYGEQYF. The rearrangement links TRBV5-1 to TRBJ2-7; 8 bases map to TRBD1. CDR1 is SGHRS, CDR2 YFSETQ, per germline. There are 14 residues in the CDR3. V dropped 0 bases and J dropped 6; count of bases not matched to a gene: 5.

J is TRBJ2-2 and V is TRBV23-1; 7 bases are shared with TRBD1. TRBV23-1 carries the ORF label, with uncertain function. After removal of 0 bases from V and 3 bases from J, the junction contained 7 bases not matched to a gene. The CDR3 contains 17 residues. The CDR3 nucleotides are TGCGCCAGCAGTCAATCGCAGCAGGGGGTAGACACCGGGGAGCTGTTTTTT. Amino acids: CASSQSQQGVDTGELFF.